The 27 T cell receptor beta chains in this list originate from one sample, sequenced in a study of cytomegalovirus exposure and HLA in healthy donors. A multiplex PCR was run with 60 Vbeta primers and 13 Jbeta primers. TCRdb keeps only in-frame clones here, not all; method: immunoSEQ multiplex PCR. The table counts about 100,000 clones; 0.59% lies in the top ten. The sequenced sample was PBMCs. These receptors were taken from a man between 45 and 60 years old in good health and CMV-seronegative.

This chain uses TRBV9 with TRBJ1-1; D unresolved. Trimming shortened V by 4 bases and J by 1 base, and 8 bases separated the two germline ends. CDR3 size: 13 residues. CDR1 is SGDLS and CDR2 is YYNGEE in the germline V gene. The DNA of the CDR3 is TGTGCCAGCAGCCCACGGGGGAACACTGAAGCTTTCTTT. This sequence encodes CASSPRGNTEAFF.

This chain uses TRBV18 with TRBJ1-2; D might be TRBD1 (6 bases). The CDR3 is 13 amino acids. V shed 3 bases and J shed 8 bases, with 13 bases lying between them. The V gene's germline CDR1 is KGHSH and CDR2 LQKENI. CDR3 protein: CASSPEQGNGYTF. The CDR3 DNA reads TGTGCCAGCTCACCTGAACAGGGTAACGGCTACACCTTC.

The rearrangement joins TRBV6-1 to TRBJ1-5, with 9 bases identical to TRBD1. V was pared by 3 bases and J by 7 bases, with 4 bases of the junction left unmatched. This CDR3 has 14 residues. Germline CDR1 MNHNS, CDR2 SASEGT. In nucleotides, the CDR3 is TGTGCCAGCAGTGAGGGACAGGGTCGGCAGCCCCAGCATTTT. This codes for CASSEGQGRQPQHF.

The chain is built from TRBV4-3 and TRBJ2-3; D may be TRBD1 (5 bases). CDR3 length equals 16 residues. Trimming cost V 1 base and J 0 bases, with 11 bases left between them. CDR1 and CDR2 (germline): LGHNA, YSLEER. CDR3 in amino acids: CASSQGTAGSTDTQYF. CDR3 bases: TGCGCCAGCAGCCAAGGAACAGCAGGGAGCACAGATACGCAGTATTTT.

J is TRBJ2-6 and V is TRBV4-1, with TRBD1 identical over 7 bases. From germline, CDR1 is MGHRA and CDR2 YSYEKL. V was pared by 4 bases and J by 0 bases, with 6 bases of the junction left unmatched. The CDR3 is 17 residues long. CDR3 region: CASSPGTVLSGANVLTF. The CDR3 region has the DNA TGCGCCAGCAGCCCGGGGACAGTTCTCTCTGGGGCCAACGTCCTGACTTTC.

The chain uses TRBV21-1 and TRBJ1-1; the table's D call TRBD1 went unverified against the DNA. TRBV21-1 is reported as a pseudogene. This CDR3 has 17 residues. The CDR3 here is CASSKTLVRQGETEAFF. The CDR3 region has the DNA TGTGCCAGCAGCAAAACCCTAGTTCGACAGGGTGAGACGGAAGCTTTCTTT.

The chain couples TRBV19 to TRBJ1-5; 7 nucleotides line up with TRBD1. The junction had 8 bases not matched to a gene; V was cut back by 7 bases and J by 2 bases. Per the germline V gene, CDR1 is LNHDA and CDR2 is SQIVND (reference sequence). The CDR3 length is 15 residues. In DNA form, the CDR3 reads TGTGCCAGTAACCGACAGGGCGCGGGCAATCAGCCCCAGCATTTT. This gives the protein CASNRQGAGNQPQHF.

The chain uses TRBV6-1 and TRBJ2-7; 8 bases fit TRBD2. Germline V lookup: CDR1 MNHNS, CDR2 SASEGT. V was clipped by 6 bases and J by 9 bases; unmatched bases: 4. The CDR3 is 11 amino acids. The CDR3 here is CASRSTSAQYF. The CDR3 DNA sequence: TGTGCCAGCAGGTCGACTAGCGCGCAGTACTTC.

A note on this clone: At one of its ends the junction is not consistent with the germline gene, which may arise from a read error. The same CDR3 also results from other DNA sequences found in this sample. This chain links TRBV7-9 with TRBJ2-7; weak D call: TRBD1 (6 bases). From germline, CDR1 is SEHNR and CDR2 FQNEAQ (reference sequence). The CDR3 runs to 13 residues. The CDR3 region is CASSTTGSHEQYF. The CDR3 DNA reads TGTGCCAGCAGCACAACAGGGTCCCACGAGCAATACTTC.

The V gene is TRBV27, the J gene TRBJ1-1, with D possibly matching TRBD1 (6 bases). Germline-derived CDR1 and CDR2 are MNHEY and SMNVEV (reference sequence). This CDR3 has 11 amino acids. V was trimmed by 7 bases and J by 5 bases, leaving 8 bases between them. The CDR3 is CASNRGTEAFF. The CDR3 DNA sequence: TGTGCCAGCAATAGGGGGACTGAAGCTTTCTTT.

This sequence joins TRBV7-8 and TRBJ2-1; D possibly corresponds to TRBD1 (7 bases). The germline V gene encodes CDR1 SGHVS and CDR2 FQNEAQ. This CDR3 is 16 amino acids long. Trimming took 5 bases from V and 10 from J, leaving 24 bases between them. CDR3 in DNA: TGTGCCAGCAGCCCGCAGCTGGACACCAGGGGGAGGGAGCAGTTCTTC. Translating it yields CASSPQLDTRGREQFF. Combining the CDR3 with reference TRBV7-8 and TRBJ2-1 gives the whole variable domain GAGVSQSPRYKVAKRGQDVALRCDPISGHVSLFWYQQALGQGPEFLTYFQNEAQLDKSGLPSDRFFAERPEGSVSTLKIQRTQQEDSAVYLCASSPQLDTRGREQFFGPGTRLTVL.

This chain uses TRBV2 with TRBJ2-1; perhaps TRBD2 as D (6 bases). From germline, CDR1 is SNHLY and CDR2 FYNNEI. The V end lost 7 bases, the J end lost 4 bases, and 17 bases lay between the germline ends. This CDR3 has 15 amino acids. Written as DNA, the CDR3 is TGTGCCAGCACCCTGTTCAGGGAGGAGTACAATGAGCAGTTCTTC. Translated, it gives CASTLFREEYNEQFF.

V and J are TRBV6-5 and TRBJ1-5; D unclear. V dropped 5 bases and J dropped 4 bases, with 9 bases sitting between them. Germline CDR1 is MNHEY and CDR2 is SVGAGI. The CDR3 extends over 13 amino acids. The CDR3 here is CASSPVPNQPQHF. The DNA of the CDR3 is TGTGCCAGCAGTCCAGTTCCAAATCAGCCCCAGCATTTT.

The chain links TRBV15 to TRBJ1-2, with TRBD1 matching 10 bases. CDR3 length: 14 residues. Trimming removed 3 bases from V and 7 bases from J; junction bases left unmatched: 5. The germline CDR1 and CDR2 sequences are LNHNV and YYDKDF (reference sequence). In nucleotides, the CDR3 is TGTGCCACCAGCAGGAGGGGACAGGGGTTTGGCTACACCTTC. Its protein product is CATSRRGQGFGYTF.

With regard to this clone: Other DNA sequences from this sample encode an identical CDR3 as well. CDR3 nucleotides: TGTGCCTGGAGTGTCCGGGGAGGCACTGAAGCTTTCTTT. Encoded protein: CAWSVRGGTEAFF. The chain is built from TRBV30 and TRBJ1-1; D is unclear. V was clipped by 0 bases and J by 4 bases, with 9 bases between them. This CDR3 is 13 amino acids long. Germline loops: CDR1 GTSNPN, CDR2 SVGIG (reference sequence).

The chain recombines TRBV7-9 with TRBJ2-7, with 10 bases lining up with TRBD2. Germline values: CDR1 SEHNR, CDR2 FQNEAQ (reference sequence). V gave up 5 bases and J gave up 4 bases; unmatched junction bases: 11. This CDR3 contains 16 residues. CDR3 in amino acids: CASSNAGTSVRYEQYF. As DNA, the CDR3 is TGTGCCAGCAGCAACGCCGGGACTAGCGTCAGGTACGAGCAGTACTTC. The whole variable domain, remainder taken from reference TRBV7-9 and TRBJ2-7, is DTGVSQNPRHKITKRGQNVTFRCDPISEHNRLYWYRQTLGQGPEFLTYFQNEAQLEKSRLLSDRFSAERPKGSFSTLEIQRTEQGDSAMYLCASSNAGTSVRYEQYFGPGTRLTVT.

The rearrangement uses TRBV30 and TRBJ2-7; 7 nucleotides align to TRBD2. The CDR3 consists of 14 residues. From germline, CDR1 is GTSNPN and CDR2 SVGIG (reference sequence). V dropped 5 bases and J dropped 3; count of bases not matched to a gene: 10. The CDR3 reads CAWLKKGGDYEQYF. As DNA, the CDR3 is TGTGCCTGGCTGAAAAAGGGAGGGGACTACGAGCAGTACTTC.

The CDR3: CASSEGTGTYEQYF. The CDR3 region has the DNA TGTGCCAGCAGCGAAGGTACGGGGACCTACGAGCAGTACTTC. The chain employs TRBV9 and TRBJ2-7, with D possibly matching TRBD2 (5 bases). CDR3 size: 14 residues. The germline V gene encodes CDR1 SGDLS and CDR2 YYNGEE. V lost 3 bases and J lost 2, with 12 bases in between.

This chain links TRBV18 with TRBJ2-7, with TRBD2 matching over 13 bases. V shed 5 bases, J shed 1 base, and the junction held 5 bases outside the gene matches. This CDR3 is 16 amino acids long. Per the germline V gene, CDR1 is KGHSH and CDR2 is LQKENI. The CDR3 DNA follows: TGTGCCAGCTCAAGCGGACTAGCGGGAGTATCCTACGAGCAGTACTTC. Encoded protein: CASSSGLAGVSYEQYF.

This CDR3 reads CASSQNRATGELFF. CDR3 bases: TGTGCCAGCAGCCAAAACAGGGCCACCGGGGAGCTGTTTTTT. This chain connects TRBV14 to TRBJ2-2, with D tentatively TRBD1 (6 bases). The CDR3 covers 14 residues. The germline gives CDR1 SGHDN, CDR2 FVKESK. Trimming took 2 bases from V and 4 from J, leaving 8 bases between them.

This chain joins TRBV29-1 and TRBJ1-1, with D tentatively TRBD1 (5 bases). CDR3 length equals 13 residues. CDR1 is SQVTM, CDR2 ANQGSEA, per germline. Trimming stripped 8 bases from V and 1 base from J, with 14 bases between. For the CDR3, the DNA is TGCAGCACCGGTAGGGGCCAGAACACTGAAGCTTTCTTT. It translates to CSTGRGQNTEAFF.

The chain has TRBV28 and TRBJ1-4; D perhaps matches TRBD1 (6 bases). In germline, CDR1 is MDHEN, CDR2 SYDVKM. Deletions cut 7 bases from V and 5 bases from J, with 11 bases between. The CDR3 loop spans 13 amino acids. CDR3 in DNA: TGTGCCAGCAATCGTGGGGGCAATGAAAAACTGTTTTTT. This codes for CASNRGGNEKLFF.

This chain uses TRBV21-1 with TRBJ2-7; the table names TRBD2, a call not compared with the DNA. TRBV21-1 is listed as a pseudogene. This CDR3 comprises 12 residues. CDR3 region: CASSKNRYEQYF. CDR3 coding DNA: TGTGCCAGCAGCAAAAATCGGTACGAGCAGTACTTC.

The rearrangement joins TRBV7-2 to TRBJ1-3, with D possibly TRBD1 on 5 matching bases. The CDR3 sequence is 15 residues long. The germline V gene has CDR1 SGHTA and CDR2 FQGNSA. The V end lost 3 bases, the J end lost 0 bases, and 9 bases lay between the germline ends. The CDR3 is CASSLYRSSGNTIYF. In DNA form, the CDR3 reads TGTGCCAGCAGCTTGTACAGGAGCTCTGGAAACACCATATATTTT.

The chain uses TRBV29-1 and TRBJ2-1; 13 bases fit TRBD2. The germline V gene encodes CDR1 SQVTM and CDR2 ANQGSEA. This CDR3 comprises 14 residues. Trimming at V came to 4 bases and at J to 7 bases, leaving 4 bases not matched to a gene. DNA for the CDR3: TGCAGCGTTGCGGGGACTAGCGGGGTAAATGAGCAGTTCTTC. Its translation: CSVAGTSGVNEQFF.

V gene TRBV2 combines with J gene TRBJ1-5; a possible D gene is TRBD1 (5 bases). Germline lookup yields CDR1 SNHLY and CDR2 FYNNEI. Trimming took 2 bases from V and 6 from J, leaving 11 bases between them. This CDR3 region has 14 residues. The CDR3 region is CASSEQGQGQPQHF. CDR3 sequence (DNA): TGTGCCAGCAGTGAACAGGGCCAGGGTCAGCCCCAGCATTTT.

The CDR3 here is CATSLGSADQPQHF. CDR3 bases: TGTGCCACCTCTCTCGGCAGCGCCGATCAGCCCCAGCATTTT. The chain employs TRBV19 and TRBJ1-5; D unresolved. Germline CDR1 reads LNHDA; CDR2 reads SQIVND (reference sequence). V dropped 10 bases and J dropped 5 bases, with 18 bases sitting between them. The CDR3 has 14 amino acids.